A single sample is the source of the 21 T cell receptor beta chains below, sequenced in a study of shared clonotypes between healthy human individuals. Generated by immunoSEQ multiplex PCR, the TCRdb table keeps only in-frame clones and is missing some. The data contain about 2.3 million clones, approximately 93% of them singletons. Material: naive CD4+ T cells from PBMCs. Subset specified: CD45RA+ positively selected. These receptor sequences come from a man between 18 and 35 years old in good health. Some clones in this sample may be carry-over from other donors' samples.

V usage is TRBV2 and J usage is TRBJ2-1; 7 nucleotides agree with TRBD2. The CDR3 runs to 17 residues. V shed 2 bases and J 6 bases; nucleotides not matched to a gene: 13. The germline CDR1 and CDR2 sequences are SNHLY and FYNNEI. The CDR3 is CASSERRTGGVPNEQFF. CDR3 bases: TGTGCCAGCAGTGAAAGGCGGACGGGAGGTGTTCCCAATGAGCAGTTCTTC.

The chain combines TRBV28 with TRBJ2-7; the match to TRBD2 covers 11 bases. Trimming at V came to 2 bases and at J to 4 bases, leaving 7 bases not matched to a gene. This CDR3 spans 16 amino acids. Germline assignment: CDR1 MDHEN and CDR2 SYDVKM. The CDR3: CASSLRGASGRYEQYF. The CDR3 coding sequence is TGTGCCAGCAGTTTAAGAGGGGCTAGCGGGAGGTACGAGCAGTACTTC.

The gene calls are TRBV9 and TRBJ2-1, with D perhaps matching TRBD2 (5 bases). Germline V gene lookup returns CDR1 SGDLS and CDR2 YYNGEE. The CDR3 runs to 16 residues. Between the trimmed V and J ends, which lost 3 bases and 0 bases, there was a span of 13 bases. In DNA, the CDR3 is TGTGCCAGCAGCGCCAAGCGGACGAGCTCCTACAATGAGCAGTTCTTC. This sequence encodes CASSAKRTSSYNEQFF. Full variable domain (rest looked up from reference TRBV9 and TRBJ2-1): DSGVTQTPKHLITATGQRVTLRCSPRSGDLSVYWYQQSLDQGLQFLIQYYNGEERAKGNILERFSAQQFPDLHSELNLSSLELGDSALYFCASSAKRTSSYNEQFFGPGTRLTVL.

Notes on this clone: Other DNA sequences in the same sample also yield this CDR3. The CDR3 sequence is CSVVGANEKLFF. DNA of the CDR3: TGCAGCGTTGTGGGGGCTAATGAAAAACTGTTTTTT. The chain employs TRBV29-1 and TRBJ1-4; D is possibly TRBD1 (5 bases). This CDR3 spans 12 amino acids. Germline CDR1 is SQVTM and CDR2 is ANQGSEA. The ends were cut back, 4 bases at V and 3 bases at J, with 6 bases in the middle.

The V call is TRBV7-3, the J call TRBJ2-7; TRBD2 might be the D (6 bases). The V gene's germline CDR1 is SGHTA and CDR2 FQGTGA. V shed 5 bases and J shed 2 bases, with 16 bases lying between them. The CDR3 has 15 residues. This chain's CDR3 is CASSLFGGPAYEQYF. The CDR3 DNA is TGTGCCAGCAGCCTTTTTGGAGGGCCAGCCTACGAGCAGTACTTC.

This chain links TRBV7-3 with TRBJ1-1; 7 nucleotides agree with TRBD1. The germline gives CDR1 SGHTA, CDR2 FQGTGA. The CDR3 consists of 14 residues. After removal of 2 bases from V and 5 bases from J, the junction contained 5 bases not matched to a gene. In DNA, the CDR3 is TGTGCCAGCAGCTTATATCAGACAGGGACTGAAGCTTTCTTT. It specifies CASSLYQTGTEAFF.

The genes are TRBV29-1 and TRBJ2-5, with D possibly TRBD2 on 5 matching bases. Germline V gene lookup returns CDR1 SQVTM and CDR2 ANQGSEA. The CDR3 has 15 amino acids. V was cut by 6 bases and J by 5 bases, with 22 bases left in between. The CDR3 DNA reads TGCAGCGTCCTCGGGGTTCGGGGAGTGGGTGAGACCCAGTACTTC. Encoded protein: CSVLGVRGVGETQYF. Full variable domain (outside the CDR3, taken from reference TRBV29-1 and TRBJ2-5): SAVISQKPSRDICQRGTSLTIQCQVDSQVTMMFWYRQQPGQSLTLIATANQGSEATYESGFVIDKFPISRPNLTFSTLTVSNMSPEDSSIYLCSVLGVRGVGETQYFGPGTRLLVL.

V and J are TRBV18 and TRBJ1-3; D not certain. V shed 0 bases and J shed 0 bases, with 6 bases lying between them. CDR1 KGHSH and CDR2 LQKENI come from the germline V gene. The CDR3 spans 15 residues. In nucleotides, the CDR3 is TGTGCCAGCTCACCACCGGACTTCTCTGGAAACACCATATATTTT. Amino acid sequence: CASSPPDFSGNTIYF.

The chain combines TRBV7-6 with TRBJ2-7; 9 nucleotides agree with TRBD2. The V gene's germline CDR1 is SGHVS and CDR2 FNYEAQ. V shed 2 bases, J shed 0 bases, and the junction held 5 bases outside the gene matches. This CDR3 is built from 16 residues. The CDR3 sequence is CASSLIAGGPSYEQYF. The CDR3 bases are TGTGCCAGCAGCTTAATCGCGGGGGGGCCCTCCTACGAGCAGTACTTC.

This clone was detected only a few times. This sequence joins TRBV28 and TRBJ1-3; TRBD1 matches 9 bases. J gave up 7 bases and V 11 bases, and 3 bases lay outside the gene matches. The CDR3 runs to 11 residues. In germline, CDR1 is MDHEN, CDR2 SYDVKM. This CDR3 is CAGGQGNTIYF. In DNA form, the CDR3 reads TGTGCCGGAGGACAGGGGAACACCATATATTTT.

CDR3 in DNA: TGTGCCAGCAGCTTGTATGCCAGGACCAACTATGGCTACACCTTC. This sequence encodes CASSLYARTNYGYTF. This chain uses TRBV5-6 with TRBJ1-2; D remains ambiguous. The germline gives CDR1 SGHDT, CDR2 YYEEEE. This CDR3 is 15 amino acids long. V was clipped by 1 base and J by 2 bases, with 12 bases between them. The entire variable domain, with the rest obtained from reference TRBV5-6 and TRBJ1-2, is as follows: DAGVTQSPTHLIKTRGQQVTLRCSPKSGHDTVSWYQQALGQGPQFIFQYYEEEERQRGNFPDRFSGHQFPNYSSELNVNALLLGDSALYLCASSLYARTNYGYTFGSGTRLTVV.

The gene calls are TRBV5-1 and TRBJ1-1; no firm D call. CDR1 is SGHRS and CDR2 is YFSETQ in the germline V gene. The CDR3 contains 14 residues. With 7 bases removed from V and 0 bases from J, the gap between germline ends came to 13 bases. CDR3 DNA: TGCGCCAGCGAGCCGGGCGGTATGAACACTGAAGCTTTCTTT. Amino acid sequence: CASEPGGMNTEAFF.

The rearrangement joins TRBV7-9 to TRBJ1-1, with a possible D match to TRBD1 (5 bases). CDR1 and CDR2 (germline): SEHNR, FQNEAQ (reference sequence). V was shortened by 1 base and J by 4 bases, with 13 bases between the two germline ends. This CDR3 spans 15 amino acids. This CDR3 is CASSLGAGTATEAFF. The CDR3 DNA follows: TGTGCCAGCAGCTTAGGTGCAGGGACGGCCACTGAAGCTTTCTTT.

The CDR3 is CASSVGPGQSYEQYF. The CDR3 DNA is TGTGCCAGCAGCGTTGGGCCGGGACAGAGCTACGAGCAGTACTTC. This chain links TRBV9 with TRBJ2-7; 7 nucleotides match TRBD1. The CDR3 has 15 residues. J lost 3 bases, V lost 2 bases, and 8 bases had no gene match. From germline, CDR1 is SGDLS and CDR2 YYNGEE. Full variable domain (rest looked up from reference TRBV9 and TRBJ2-7): DSGVTQTPKHLITATGQRVTLRCSPRSGDLSVYWYQQSLDQGLQFLIQYYNGEERAKGNILERFSAQQFPDLHSELNLSSLELGDSALYFCASSVGPGQSYEQYFGPGTRLTVT.

The chain is built from TRBV9 and TRBJ2-7, with D unresolved. The CDR3 runs to 13 residues. V lost 0 bases, J lost 3 bases, and 7 bases lay in between. The germline gives CDR1 SGDLS, CDR2 YYNGEE. In DNA, the CDR3 is TGTGCCAGCAGCGTAGCTCTCGGCTACGAGCAGTACTTC. Its translation: CASSVALGYEQYF.

As concerns this clone: This CDR3 is also generated by other DNA sequences in the sample. V usage is TRBV18 and J usage is TRBJ2-1; D remains unclear. This CDR3 spans 14 amino acids. V shed 2 bases and J shed 2 bases, with 7 bases lying between them. Germline lookup yields CDR1 KGHSH and CDR2 LQKENI. The CDR3: CASSPTLAYNEQFF. The CDR3 DNA reads TGTGCCAGCTCACCAACGTTAGCCTACAATGAGCAGTTCTTC.

The chain employs TRBV15 and TRBJ2-3; TRBD2 matches at 11 bases. The germline CDR1 and CDR2 sequences are LNHNV and YYDKDF (reference sequence). The V gene end was trimmed by 3 bases and the J gene end by 2 bases; junction bases not matched to a gene: 4. This CDR3 has 16 residues. In DNA, the CDR3 is TGTGCCACCAGCAGGAAACTAGCGGGAGACACAGATACGCAGTATTTT. Translation: CATSRKLAGDTDTQYF.

The chain joins TRBV9 to TRBJ2-1, with a weak D call TRBD1 (5 bases). The CDR3 is made up of 14 amino acids. The germline V gene encodes CDR1 SGDLS and CDR2 YYNGEE. Trimming stripped 5 bases from V and 10 bases from J, with 19 bases between. The CDR3 is CASSGFTAPGEQFF. The CDR3 DNA is TGTGCCAGCAGTGGTTTCACTGCTCCAGGGGAGCAGTTCTTC.

The rearrangement links TRBV4-2 to TRBJ1-1; 9 nucleotides agree with TRBD1. The J segment lost 3 bases and the V segment lost 5 bases, leaving 10 bases of the junction unmatched. CDR1 is LGHNA, CDR2 YNFKEQ, per germline. The CDR3 runs 16 residues. The CDR3 is CASSATPGQGYTEAFF. The DNA of the CDR3 is TGTGCCAGCAGCGCAACGCCGGGACAGGGTTACACTGAAGCTTTCTTT.

CDR3 coding DNA: TGTGCCAGCACTATGGGACAGGGGGCAGGGTATGGCTACACCTTC. This sequence encodes CASTMGQGAGYGYTF. The J gene is TRBJ1-2, the V gene TRBV6-1; 12 nucleotides line up with TRBD1. Trimming took 7 bases from V and 5 from J; bases not matched to a gene: 8. Germline-derived CDR1 and CDR2 are MNHNS and SASEGT. This CDR3 has 15 residues.

This rearrangement joins TRBV6-1 to TRBJ1-2; D is uncertain. In germline, CDR1 is MNHNS, CDR2 SASEGT. V dropped 2 bases and J dropped 8 bases, with 12 bases sitting between them. This CDR3 has 13 residues. The CDR3 coding sequence is TGTGCCAGCAGTGAAATGGCCCCGCCCGGCTACACCTTC. It translates to CASSEMAPPGYTF.